This T cell receptor beta chain was identified in a study of T cell changes during pregnancy in multiple sclerosis. Germline V gives CDR1 SGHNT, CDR2 YYREEE (reference sequence). The ends were cut back, 0 bases at V and 10 bases at J, with 10 bases in the middle. CDR3 length: 12 amino acids. Measured with immunoSEQ multiplex PCR; TCRdb has only the in-frame clones, and not every one. This table has 45,000 to 55,000 clones, around 93% appearing once. This material consisted of CD4+ T cells from peripheral blood mononuclear cells, taken after pregnancy. V and J are TRBV5-4 and TRBJ2-5; possible D gene TRBD2, 7 bases. The receptor's source is a female donor with multiple sclerosis, enrolled in a pregnancy study. The CDR3 reads CASSLVGGLQYF. In nucleotides, the CDR3 is TGTGCCAGCAGCTTGGTGGGGGGGCTCCAGTACTTC.